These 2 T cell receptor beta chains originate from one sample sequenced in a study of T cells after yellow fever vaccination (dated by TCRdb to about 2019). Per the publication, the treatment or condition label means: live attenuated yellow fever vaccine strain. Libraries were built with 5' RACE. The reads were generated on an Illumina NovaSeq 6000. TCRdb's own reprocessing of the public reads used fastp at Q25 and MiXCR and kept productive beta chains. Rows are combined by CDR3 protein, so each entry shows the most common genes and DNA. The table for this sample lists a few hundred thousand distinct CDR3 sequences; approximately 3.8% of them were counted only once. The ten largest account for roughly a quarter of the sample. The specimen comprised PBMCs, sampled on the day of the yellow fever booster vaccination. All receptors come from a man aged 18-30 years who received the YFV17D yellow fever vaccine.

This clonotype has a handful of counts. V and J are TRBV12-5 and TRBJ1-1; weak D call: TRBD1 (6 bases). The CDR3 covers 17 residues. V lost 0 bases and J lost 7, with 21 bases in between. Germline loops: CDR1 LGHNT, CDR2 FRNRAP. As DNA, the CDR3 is TGTGCTAGTGGTTTGGTGGGCGGTGCAGGGGAAGACGATGAAGCTTTCTTT. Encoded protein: CASGLVGGAGEDDEAFF.

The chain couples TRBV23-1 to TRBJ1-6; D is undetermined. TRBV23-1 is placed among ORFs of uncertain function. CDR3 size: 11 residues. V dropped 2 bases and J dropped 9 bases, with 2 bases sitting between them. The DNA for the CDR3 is TGCGCCAGCAGTCAAAGTTCACCCCTCCACTTT. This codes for CASSQSSPLHF.